This T cell receptor (beta chain) originates from a study of OX40 agonist ivuxolimab in advanced cancers. Background on the study: Patients with hepatocellular carcinoma, melanoma, renal cell or head and neck cancer made up the dose-escalation patients.

Profiling relied on immunoSEQ multiplex PCR, and the TCRdb table lists in-frame clones only, not all of them. The sample records around 79,000 clones, about 90% being singletons. The germline V and J ends were trimmed by 5 bases and 11 bases, with 21 bases remaining between them. This CDR3 spans 14 amino acids. Germline loops: CDR1 SGHAT, CDR2 FQNNGV. Sequenced material: CD4+ or CD8+ T cells sorted from blood, taken in a trial of the OX40 agonist ivuxolimab. This sequence was found in an adult with an advanced solid tumor such as melanoma, head and neck, liver or kidney cancer. The chain recombines TRBV11-2 with TRBJ1-1, with a tentative D call TRBD1 (5 bases). The CDR3 region is CASSPQRGRAAAFF. The DNA for the CDR3 is TGTGCCAGCAGCCCCCAACGCGGCAGGGCCGCGGCTTTCTTT.